This T cell receptor (beta chain) was identified during a study of blood T cell repertoires in COVID-19. The data were produced by immunoSEQ multiplex PCR, yet TCRdb's version contains in-frame clones alone and is incomplete. In the table there are approximately 290,000 clones, around 90% of which are singletons. With 5 bases clipped from V and 3 bases from J, the junction kept 7 bases outside the gene matches. From germline, CDR1 is MDHEN and CDR2 SYDVKM. The CDR3 sequence is 16 residues long. In terms of age and location, participants ranged from about 18 to 95 years and lived in under 30 US areas.

This receptor was taken from a woman under 30 with acute COVID-19. Sequencing was performed on PBMCs or T cells enriched from blood (not recorded which). The chain employs TRBV28 and TRBJ1-5; 10 nucleotides line up with TRBD1. DNA of the CDR3: TGTGCCAGCAGTCCCGAGGGGACAGGGGCCAATCAGCCCCAGCATTTT. Translation: CASSPEGTGANQPQHF.